Included here is one T cell receptor (beta chain) sequence, with context. This sample is drawn from a study of blood T cell repertoires in COVID-19. Study at large: The United States, Italy and Spain provided the acute and convalescent COVID-19 samples. PBMCs, B-cell-depleted T cells, or T cells provided the cDNA or gDNA that made up the material.

Original methodology: Scientists estimated how many nucleated cells there were by amplifying reference gene primers. This table comes from immunoSEQ multiplex PCR, and its TCRdb copy is limited to in-frame clones, with some not included. V and J calls and clone size come straight from that table; D and trimming were deduced from the DNA. The data contain about 170,000 clones, approximately 86% of them seen just once; the ten biggest clones take up 2.5% to 4%. The CDR3 contains 17 residues. Germline V CDR1 and CDR2: LGHNA, YSLEER. Trimming removed 0 bases from V and 10 bases from J; junction bases left unmatched: 8.

The specimen sequenced was peripheral blood. This clonotype was obtained from a man in his 70s with acute or convalescent COVID-19. The chain couples TRBV4-3 to TRBJ2-1; 14 nucleotides match TRBD2. The CDR3 bases are TGCGCCAGCAGCCAAGACGGGAGACTAGCGGGGGGGCTGGAGCAGTTCTTC. Amino acids: CASSQDGRLAGGLEQFF.